This T cell receptor beta chain was identified during a study of cytotoxic CD8 clonotypes in ibrutinib-treated CLL. Study-wide background: Response samples were taken after a median of approximately 11 months on treatment, range 6 to 36.

Study findings and constraints: The study found public clonotypes uncommon, contracting or stable on treatment.

This clone was seen more than once but under ten times. The target antigen is unknown. Depth targeted 1 in 200,000 to 1 in 1 million T cells, averaging about 9.2x coverage per clonotype. Sequencing used immunoSEQ multiplex PCR; TCRdb keeps in-frame clones, though not all of them. The sample lists about 74,000 clones, more than 75% occurring once. TCR beta libraries used about 2.2 micrograms of genomic DNA from cryopreserved PBMCs. The sequence was obtained from a human donor with chronic lymphocytic leukemia. The sequences come from PBMCs, collected at disease progression, from a patient treated with ibrutinib.

DNA for the CDR3: TGTGCCAGCAGTGCACAGGGGATGGGGTTGATTGGCTACACCTTC. It specifies CASSAQGMGLIGYTF. J is TRBJ1-2 and V is TRBV6-5; 7 bases fit TRBD1. Germline values: CDR1 MNHEY, CDR2 SVGAGI. The junction had 13 bases not matched to a gene; V was cut back by 5 bases and J by 7 bases. This CDR3 has 15 amino acids.